The TCR beta chain under discussion was sequenced for a study of shared clonotypes between healthy human individuals. Cells designated naive CD8 were CD45RO-negative and were positively selected for CCR7, with terminally differentiated effector memory CD45RA+ cells excluded. All participating donors were Caucasian adults from Nashville, Tennessee. TCRdb's copy holds only in-frame clones and misses some; the assay was immunoSEQ multiplex PCR. The repertoire holds about 2,200,000 clones, with roughly 91% as singletons. The length of the CDR3 is 15 residues. Germline V gene sequence: CDR1 MNHEY, CDR2 SVGAGI. V lost 2 bases to trimming and J lost 0 bases, with 11 bases between them.

The chain has TRBV6-5 and TRBJ2-7; D is uncertain. This TCR derives from a man aged 18-30 years in good health. Some clones in this sample may be carry-over from other donors' samples. The specimen sequenced was naive CD8+ T cells from PBMCs. CDR3 DNA sequence: TGTGCCAGCAGTTACGGCCTCAGGAGCTCCTACGAGCAGTACTTC. The encoded protein is CASSYGLRSSYEQYF.